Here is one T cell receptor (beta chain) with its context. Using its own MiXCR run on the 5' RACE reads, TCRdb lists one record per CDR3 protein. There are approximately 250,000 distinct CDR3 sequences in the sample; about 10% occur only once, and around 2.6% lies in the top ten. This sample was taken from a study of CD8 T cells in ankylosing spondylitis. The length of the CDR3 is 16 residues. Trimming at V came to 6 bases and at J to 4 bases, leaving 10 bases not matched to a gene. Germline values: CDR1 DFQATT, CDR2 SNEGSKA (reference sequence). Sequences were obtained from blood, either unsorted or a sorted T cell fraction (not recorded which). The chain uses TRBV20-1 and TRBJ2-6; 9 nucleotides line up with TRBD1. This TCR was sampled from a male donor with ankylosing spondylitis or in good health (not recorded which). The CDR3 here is CSAGQQGARGANVLTF. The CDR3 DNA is TGCAGTGCCGGACAACAGGGGGCGCGAGGGGCCAACGTCCTGACTTTC.